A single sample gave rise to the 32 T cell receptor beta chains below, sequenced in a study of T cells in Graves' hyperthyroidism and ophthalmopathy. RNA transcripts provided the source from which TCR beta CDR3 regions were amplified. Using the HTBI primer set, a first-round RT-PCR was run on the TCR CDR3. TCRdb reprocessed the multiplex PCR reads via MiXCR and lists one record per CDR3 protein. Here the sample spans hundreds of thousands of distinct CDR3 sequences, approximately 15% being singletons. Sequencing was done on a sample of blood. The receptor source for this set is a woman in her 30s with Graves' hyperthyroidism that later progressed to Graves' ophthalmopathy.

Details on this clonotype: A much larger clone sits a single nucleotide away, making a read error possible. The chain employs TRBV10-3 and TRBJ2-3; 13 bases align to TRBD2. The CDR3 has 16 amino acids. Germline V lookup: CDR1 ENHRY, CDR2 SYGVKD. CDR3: CAISEETSGRSDMQYF. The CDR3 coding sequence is TGTGCCATCAGTGAGGAGACTAGCGGGAGGTCAGATATGCAGTATTTT.

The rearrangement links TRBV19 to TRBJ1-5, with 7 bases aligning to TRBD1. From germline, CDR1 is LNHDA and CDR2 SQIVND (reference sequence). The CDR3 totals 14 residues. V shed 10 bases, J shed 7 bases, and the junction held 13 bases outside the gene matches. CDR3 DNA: TGTGCCACGGGGGACAGATGGAAGGTGCAGCCCCAGCATTTT. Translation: CATGDRWKVQPQHF.

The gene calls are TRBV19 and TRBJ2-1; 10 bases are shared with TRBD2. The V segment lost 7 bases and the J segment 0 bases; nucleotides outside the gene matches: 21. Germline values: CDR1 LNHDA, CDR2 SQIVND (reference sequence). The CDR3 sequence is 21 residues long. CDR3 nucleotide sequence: TGTGCCAGTAACAAAAATTATTCGGTAGCGGGAGGCTCAAGCTCCTACAATGAGCAGTTCTTC. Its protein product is CASNKNYSVAGGSSSYNEQFF. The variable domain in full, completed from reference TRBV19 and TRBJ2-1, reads DGGITQSPKYLFRKEGQNVTLSCEQNLNHDAMYWYRQDPGQGLRLIYYSQIVNDFQKGDIAEGYSVSREKKESFPLTVTSAQKNPTAFYLCASNKNYSVAGGSSSYNEQFFGPGTRLTVL.

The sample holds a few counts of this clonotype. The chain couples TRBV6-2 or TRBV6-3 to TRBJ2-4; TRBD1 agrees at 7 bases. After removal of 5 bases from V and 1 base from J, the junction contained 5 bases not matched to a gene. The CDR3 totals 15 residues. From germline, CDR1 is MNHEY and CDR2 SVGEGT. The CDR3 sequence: CASSPDRVAKNIQYF. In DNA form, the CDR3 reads TGTGCCAGCAGTCCTGACAGGGTTGCCAAAAACATTCAGTACTTC.

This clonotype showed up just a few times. This CDR3 reads CSVSQGRADTYNEQFF. The CDR3 DNA is TGCAGCGTTTCCCAAGGGCGAGCGGATACCTACAATGAGCAGTTCTTC. The rearrangement uses TRBV29-1 and TRBJ2-1; tentatively, D is TRBD2 (5 bases). CDR3 length equals 16 residues. Germline CDR1 SQVTM, CDR2 ANQGSEA. V shed 5 bases and J shed 2 bases, with 19 bases lying between them.

CDR3 DNA sequence: TGTGCCAGCAGCCAAGGCGGACTAGCGGTATACAATGAGCAGTTCTTC. Its protein product is CASSQGGLAVYNEQFF. The V and J genes are TRBV14 and TRBJ2-1, with 10 bases aligning to TRBD2. V lost 1 base, J lost 4 bases, and 4 bases stayed unmatched. Germline V CDR1 and CDR2: SGHDN, FVKESK. This CDR3 has 16 amino acids.

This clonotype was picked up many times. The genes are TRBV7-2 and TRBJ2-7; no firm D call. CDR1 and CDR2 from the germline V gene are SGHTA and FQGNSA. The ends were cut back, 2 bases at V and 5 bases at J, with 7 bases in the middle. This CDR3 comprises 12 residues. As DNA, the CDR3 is TGTGCCAGCAGCTTATACGGTAACGAGCAGTACTTC. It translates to CASSLYGNEQYF.

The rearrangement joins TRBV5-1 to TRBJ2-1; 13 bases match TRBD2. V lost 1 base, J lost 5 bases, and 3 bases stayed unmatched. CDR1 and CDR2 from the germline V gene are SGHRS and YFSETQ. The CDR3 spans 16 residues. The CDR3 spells CASSLSGLAGNNEQFF. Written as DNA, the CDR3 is TGCGCCAGCAGCTTGTCGGGACTAGCGGGGAACAATGAGCAGTTCTTC.

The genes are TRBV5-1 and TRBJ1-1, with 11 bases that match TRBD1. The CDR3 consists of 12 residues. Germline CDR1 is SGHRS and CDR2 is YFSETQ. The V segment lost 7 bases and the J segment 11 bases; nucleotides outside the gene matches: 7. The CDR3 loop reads CASGGTGGMAFF. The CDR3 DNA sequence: TGCGCCAGCGGAGGGACAGGGGGGATGGCTTTCTTT.

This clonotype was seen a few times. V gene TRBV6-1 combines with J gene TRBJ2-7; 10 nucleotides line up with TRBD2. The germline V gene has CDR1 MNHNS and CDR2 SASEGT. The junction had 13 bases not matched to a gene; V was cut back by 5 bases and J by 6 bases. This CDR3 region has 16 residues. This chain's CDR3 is CASSHEGAGGPIEQYF. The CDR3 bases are TGTGCCAGCAGTCACGAAGGAGCGGGAGGGCCCATCGAGCAGTACTTC.

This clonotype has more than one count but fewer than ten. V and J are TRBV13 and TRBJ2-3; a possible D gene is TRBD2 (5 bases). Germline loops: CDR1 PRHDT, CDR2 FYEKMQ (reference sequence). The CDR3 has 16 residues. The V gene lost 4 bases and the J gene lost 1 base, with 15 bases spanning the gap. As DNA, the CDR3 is TGTGCCAGCAGCTCCCGGACTTTTCCGGGCACAGATACGCAGTATTTT. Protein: CASSSRTFPGTDTQYF.

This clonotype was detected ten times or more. This CDR3 is CASSLSWAGQRYTNEKLFF. The CDR3 bases are TGTGCCAGCAGTTTAAGTTGGGCAGGGCAAAGGTATACTAATGAAAAACTGTTTTTT. The rearrangement uses TRBV27 and TRBJ1-4, with D perhaps matching TRBD1 (5 bases). The CDR3 sequence is 19 residues long. Deletions cut 2 bases from V and 2 bases from J, with 21 bases between. CDR1 is MNHEY and CDR2 is SMNVEV in the germline V gene (reference sequence).

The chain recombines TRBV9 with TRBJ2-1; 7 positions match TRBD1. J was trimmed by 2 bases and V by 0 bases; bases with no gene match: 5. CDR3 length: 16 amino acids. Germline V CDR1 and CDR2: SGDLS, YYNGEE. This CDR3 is CASSVGAGGTYNEQFF. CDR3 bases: TGTGCCAGCAGCGTAGGGGCAGGGGGTACCTACAATGAGCAGTTCTTC. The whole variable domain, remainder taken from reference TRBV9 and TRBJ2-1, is DSGVTQTPKHLITATGQRVTLRCSPRSGDLSVYWYQQSLDQGLQFLIQYYNGEERAKGNILERFSAQQFPDLHSELNLSSLELGDSALYFCASSVGAGGTYNEQFFGPGTRLTVL.

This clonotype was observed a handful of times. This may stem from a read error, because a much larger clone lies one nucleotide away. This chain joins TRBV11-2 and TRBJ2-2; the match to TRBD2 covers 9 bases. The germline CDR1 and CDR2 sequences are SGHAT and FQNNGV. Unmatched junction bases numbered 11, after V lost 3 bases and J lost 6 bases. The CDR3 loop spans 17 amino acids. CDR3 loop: CASSLVLAGLDAGELFF. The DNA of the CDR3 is TGTGCCAGCAGCTTGGTACTAGCGGGTCTGGACGCCGGGGAGCTGTTTTTT.

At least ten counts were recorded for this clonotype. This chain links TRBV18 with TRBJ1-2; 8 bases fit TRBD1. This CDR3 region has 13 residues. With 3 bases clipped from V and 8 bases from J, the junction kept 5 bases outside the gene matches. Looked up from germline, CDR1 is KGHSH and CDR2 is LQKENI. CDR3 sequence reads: CASSPKTGDGYTF. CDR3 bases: TGTGCCAGCTCACCCAAGACAGGGGACGGCTACACCTTC.

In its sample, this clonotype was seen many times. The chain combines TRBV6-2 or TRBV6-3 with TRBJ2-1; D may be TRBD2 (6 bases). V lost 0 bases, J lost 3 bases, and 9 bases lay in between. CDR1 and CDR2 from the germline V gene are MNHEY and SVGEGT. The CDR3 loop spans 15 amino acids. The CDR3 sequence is CASSYSTGSYNEQFF. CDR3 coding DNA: TGTGCCAGCAGTTACTCGACCGGGAGCTACAATGAGCAGTTCTTC.

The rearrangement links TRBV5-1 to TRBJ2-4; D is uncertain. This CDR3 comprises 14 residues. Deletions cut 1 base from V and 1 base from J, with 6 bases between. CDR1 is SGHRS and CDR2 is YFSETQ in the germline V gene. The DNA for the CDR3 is TGCGCCAGCAGCTTGTCTAACGCCAAAAACATTCAGTACTTC. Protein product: CASSLSNAKNIQYF.

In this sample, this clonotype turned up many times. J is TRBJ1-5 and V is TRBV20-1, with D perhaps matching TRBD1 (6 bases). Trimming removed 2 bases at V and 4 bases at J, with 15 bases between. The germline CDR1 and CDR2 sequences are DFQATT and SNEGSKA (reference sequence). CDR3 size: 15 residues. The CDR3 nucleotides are TGCAGTGCTAGACGTCAATTAGGGGGGAATCAGCCCCAGCATTTT. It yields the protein CSARRQLGGNQPQHF.

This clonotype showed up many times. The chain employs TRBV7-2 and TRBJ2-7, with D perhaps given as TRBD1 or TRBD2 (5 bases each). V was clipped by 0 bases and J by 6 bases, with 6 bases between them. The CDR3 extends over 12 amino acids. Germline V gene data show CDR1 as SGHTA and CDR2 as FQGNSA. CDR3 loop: CASSLAGREQYF. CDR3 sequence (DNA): TGTGCCAGCAGCTTAGCGGGACGCGAGCAGTACTTC.

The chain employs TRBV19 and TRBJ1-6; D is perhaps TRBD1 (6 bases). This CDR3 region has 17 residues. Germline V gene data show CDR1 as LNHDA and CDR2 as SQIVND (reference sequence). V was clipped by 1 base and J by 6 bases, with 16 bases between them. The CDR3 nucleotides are TGTGCCAGTAGTATAGCCCCCCTCTGGGGGCTTAATTCACCCCTCCACTTT. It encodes CASSIAPLWGLNSPLHF.

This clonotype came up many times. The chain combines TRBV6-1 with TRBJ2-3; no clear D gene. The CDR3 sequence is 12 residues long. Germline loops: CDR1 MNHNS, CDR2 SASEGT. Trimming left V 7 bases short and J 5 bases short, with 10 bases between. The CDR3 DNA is TGTGCCAGCACCACAACGGGAGATACGCAGTATTTT. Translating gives CASTTTGDTQYF.

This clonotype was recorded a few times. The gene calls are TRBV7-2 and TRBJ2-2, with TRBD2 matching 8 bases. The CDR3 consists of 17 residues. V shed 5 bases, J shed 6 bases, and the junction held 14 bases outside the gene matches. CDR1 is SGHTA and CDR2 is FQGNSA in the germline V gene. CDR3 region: CASSLYLGSGKPGELFF. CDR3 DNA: TGTGCCAGCAGCCTCTACCTGGGTAGCGGGAAACCCGGGGAGCTGTTTTTT.

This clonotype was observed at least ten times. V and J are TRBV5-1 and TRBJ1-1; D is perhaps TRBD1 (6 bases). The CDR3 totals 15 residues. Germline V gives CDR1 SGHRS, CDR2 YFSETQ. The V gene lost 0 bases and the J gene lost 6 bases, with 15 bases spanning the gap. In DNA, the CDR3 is TGCGCCAGCAGCTTGGCATCGGGGCAGGGGCCTGAAGCTTTCTTT. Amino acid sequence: CASSLASGQGPEAFF.

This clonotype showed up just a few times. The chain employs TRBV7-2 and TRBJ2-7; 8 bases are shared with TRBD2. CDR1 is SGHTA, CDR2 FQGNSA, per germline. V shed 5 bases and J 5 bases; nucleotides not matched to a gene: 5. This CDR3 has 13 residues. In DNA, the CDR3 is TGTGCCAGCAGCCGGGGGGGAGGGGACGAGCAGTACTTC. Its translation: CASSRGGGDEQYF.

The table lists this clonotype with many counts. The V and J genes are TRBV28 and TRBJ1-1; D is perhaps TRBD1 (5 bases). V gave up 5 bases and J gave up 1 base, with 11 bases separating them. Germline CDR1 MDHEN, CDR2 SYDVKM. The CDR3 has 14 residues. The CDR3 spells CASSPPGANTEAFF. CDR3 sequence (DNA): TGTGCCAGCAGTCCCCCCGGGGCGAACACTGAAGCTTTCTTT.

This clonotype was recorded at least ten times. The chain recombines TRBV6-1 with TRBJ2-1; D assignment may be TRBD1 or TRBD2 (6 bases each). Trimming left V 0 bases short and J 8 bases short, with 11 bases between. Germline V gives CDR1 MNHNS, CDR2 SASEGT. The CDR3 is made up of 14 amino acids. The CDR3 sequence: CASSEAGGPDEQFF. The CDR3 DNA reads TGTGCCAGCAGTGAAGCGGGGGGCCCGGATGAGCAGTTCTTC.

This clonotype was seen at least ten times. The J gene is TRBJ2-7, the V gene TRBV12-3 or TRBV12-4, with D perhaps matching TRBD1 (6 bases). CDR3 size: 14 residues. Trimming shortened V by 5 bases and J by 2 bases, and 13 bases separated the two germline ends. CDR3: CASSQSGTTYEQYF. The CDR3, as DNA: TGTGCCAGCAGTCAATCCGGGACAACCTACGAGCAGTACTTC.

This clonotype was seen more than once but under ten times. The CDR3, as DNA: TGTGCCAGCAGCGCCCGGGGGTGGGGACAGGGCCACGAGCAGTACTTC. The encoded protein is CASSARGWGQGHEQYF. This chain uses TRBV11-2 with TRBJ2-7, with 9 nucleotides matching TRBD1. This CDR3 spans 16 amino acids. Losses at the gene ends were 5 bases for V and 5 bases for J; bases not matched to a gene: 13. CDR1 SGHAT and CDR2 FQNNGV come from the germline V gene.

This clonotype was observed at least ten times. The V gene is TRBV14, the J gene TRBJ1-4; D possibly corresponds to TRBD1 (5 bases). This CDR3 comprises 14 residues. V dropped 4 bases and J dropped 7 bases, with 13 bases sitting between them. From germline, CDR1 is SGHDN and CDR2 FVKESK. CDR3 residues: CASSLRGNGEKLFF. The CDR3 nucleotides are TGTGCCAGCAGCCTTCGGGGGAACGGTGAAAAACTGTTTTTT.

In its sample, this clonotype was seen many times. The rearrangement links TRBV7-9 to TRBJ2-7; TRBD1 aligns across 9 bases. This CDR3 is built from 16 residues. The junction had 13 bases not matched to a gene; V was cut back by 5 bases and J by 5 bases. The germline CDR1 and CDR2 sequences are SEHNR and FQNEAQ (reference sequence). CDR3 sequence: CASSSARWGQGHEQYF. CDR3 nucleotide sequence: TGTGCCAGCAGCAGCGCCCGGTGGGGACAGGGACACGAGCAGTACTTC.

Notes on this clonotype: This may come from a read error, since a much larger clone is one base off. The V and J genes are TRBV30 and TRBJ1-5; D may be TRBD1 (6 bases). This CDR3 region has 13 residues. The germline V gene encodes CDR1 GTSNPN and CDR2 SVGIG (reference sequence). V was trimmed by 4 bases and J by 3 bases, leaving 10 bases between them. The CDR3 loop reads CAWNGQSNQPQHF. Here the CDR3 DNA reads TGTGCCTGGAATGGACAGTCCAATCAGCCCCAGCATTTT.

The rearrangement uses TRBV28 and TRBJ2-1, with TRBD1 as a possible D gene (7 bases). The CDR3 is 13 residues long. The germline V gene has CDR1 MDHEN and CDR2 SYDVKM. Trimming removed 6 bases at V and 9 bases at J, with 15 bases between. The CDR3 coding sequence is TGTGCCAGCAGCCTCGCAGGGGGAGGTGAGCAGTTCTTC. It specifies CASSLAGGGEQFF.